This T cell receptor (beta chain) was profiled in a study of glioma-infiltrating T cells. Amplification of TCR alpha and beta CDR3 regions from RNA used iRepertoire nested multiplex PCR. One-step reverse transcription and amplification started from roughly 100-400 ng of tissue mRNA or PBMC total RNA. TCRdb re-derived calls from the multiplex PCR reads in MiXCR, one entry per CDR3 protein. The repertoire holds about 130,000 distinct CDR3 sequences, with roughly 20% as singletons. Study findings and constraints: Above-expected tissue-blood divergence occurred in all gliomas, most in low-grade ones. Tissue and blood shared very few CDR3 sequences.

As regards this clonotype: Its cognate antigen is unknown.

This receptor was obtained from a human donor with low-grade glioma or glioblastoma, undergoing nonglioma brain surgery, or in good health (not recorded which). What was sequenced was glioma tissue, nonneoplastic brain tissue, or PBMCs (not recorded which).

In DNA, the CDR3 is TGTGCCAGCAGCCAAAGACTAGCGGGGGGGTACAATGAGCAGTTCTTC. Translated, it gives CASSQRLAGGYNEQFF. The chain couples TRBV7-6 to TRBJ2-1, with 14 positions matching TRBD2. Germline-derived CDR1 and CDR2 are SGHVS and FNYEAQ. V gave up 5 bases and J gave up 4 bases; unmatched junction bases: 4. The CDR3 sequence is 16 residues long.